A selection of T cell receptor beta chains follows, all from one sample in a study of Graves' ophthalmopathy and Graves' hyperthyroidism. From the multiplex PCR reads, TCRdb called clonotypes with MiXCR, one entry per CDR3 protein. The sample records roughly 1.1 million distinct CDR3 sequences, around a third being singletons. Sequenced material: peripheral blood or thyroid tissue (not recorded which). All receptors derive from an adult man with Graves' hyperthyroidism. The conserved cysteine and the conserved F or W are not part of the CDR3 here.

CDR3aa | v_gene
AISEEAQGQQETQY | TRBV10-3
SLGDRLHHTEAF | TRBV29-1
ASEGGQGDSPLH | TRBV2
ASSARGTGAGEAQY | TRBV9
ASSLGTGGTEQY | TRBV7-9
ASSWGRSTYNEQF | TRBV7-2
ASSARGDGTDTQY | TRBV7-9
ATSIEGLGETQY | TRBV15
ASSLPPGAGTEAF | TRBV7-9
ASSLAGAGQPQH | TRBV7-8
SALRGVNEKLF | TRBV20-1
ASSLAGGPRETQY | TRBV7-6
ASSQDAGQGYGNSPLH | TRBV25-1
ASSGTGVVSNQPQH | TRBV10-3
ASSYIGAGARYEQY | TRBV7-8
ASSLGPTTATNEKLF | TRBV6-5
AISESETGGTEAF | TRBV10-3
AISARGTFHEQY | TRBV10-3
SAGDRTGTYEQY | TRBV20-1
AIMGEEVTGELY | TRBV2
ASSATGQRGNTIY | TRBV19
ASSFGGGAYEQY | TRBV11-2
ASSDSEGETQY | TRBV13
ASSDGTSFSYEQY | TRBV10-2
SAGGAGVNTEAF | TRBV20-1
ASSYLNTYEQY | TRBV7-9
SAVSADSYGYT | TRBV20-1
ASSLAEQGIGETQY | TRBV7-8
ASSETGTVDEAF | TRBV9
ASVDTGRTEAF | TRBV25-1
ASSDSGQMSYEQY | TRBV5-5
ASRTQGATGELF | TRBV13
ASSLQSSGGAYGYT | TRBV11-2
ATSRSKSFQETQY | TRBV15
SATDRDDMNTEAF | TRBV20-1
ASSQGPSGGTSPLH | TRBV3-1
ASSYSTASYNSPLH | TRBV7-2
AIRGRAAYEQY | TRBV10-3
ASAGGRAPGELF | TRBV14
ASSETGVMEKLF | TRBV7-2
ATRTTGHEQY | TRBV6-6
ASSYSGYQPQH | TRBV6-5
ASSFRAQESGNTIY | TRBV19
ASSLLGRGTQY | TRBV10-3
ASDDIYEQY | TRBV25-1
ASQGVNYGYT | TRBV19
ASSLVHASTDTQY | TRBV11-2
ASSQDSGGLNEQY | TRBV4-1
ASRSGTGGAF | TRBV11-2
ASSHTLSQSNQPQH | TRBV6-1
AWSTQETQY | TRBV7-8